The sequence of this TCR beta chain was determined in a study of blood T cell repertoires in COVID-19. Study at large: COVID-19 samples, acute and convalescent, were from the United States, Italy and Spain.

Assay: immunoSEQ multiplex PCR; the TCRdb copy retains only in-frame clones and omits some. The repertoire has about 170,000 clones, 84% of them found once; the top ten carry less than 9%. This clone appeared a few times. CDR3 length: 12 amino acids. Germline V gene sequence: CDR1 MNHEY, CDR2 SVGEGT. V was shortened by 5 bases and J by 8 bases, with 12 bases between the two germline ends. This chain joins TRBV6-2 or TRBV6-3 and TRBJ1-2; no reliable D call. This TCR came from a man between 35 and 55 years old who had recovered from COVID-19. Sequences were obtained from peripheral blood. CDR3: CASSQTSHGYTF. CDR3 DNA: TGTGCCAGCAGTCAGACAAGTCACGGCTACACCTTC.